Each of the 16 T cell receptor beta chains below was sequenced from the same sample in a study of cytomegalovirus exposure and HLA in healthy donors. The study ran its PCR with 60 Vbeta and 13 Jbeta primers. Method: immunoSEQ multiplex PCR; TCRdb's copy keeps in-frame clones and lacks some. Of 93,000 or so clones detected, around two thirds appear once; the ten largest clones hold about 3.5%. Material for sequencing was PBMCs. The receptor source for this set is a woman between 50 and 59 years old in good health and CMV-seronegative.

V and J are TRBV11-3 and TRBJ2-3; TRBD2 matches at 7 bases. Germline V gene data show CDR1 as SGHNT and CDR2 as YENEEA. The CDR3 has 14 residues. Germline trimming cut 8 bases from V and 4 bases from J; bases unmatched to any gene: 9. The CDR3 region is CASVYSGGSDTQYF. CDR3 DNA sequence: TGTGCCAGCGTCTACTCGGGGGGTTCAGATACGCAGTATTTT.

The chain combines TRBV10-3 with TRBJ2-2, with D perhaps matching TRBD1 (5 bases). This CDR3 spans 14 amino acids. The germline V gene encodes CDR1 ENHRY and CDR2 SYGVKD. Trimming shortened V by 6 bases and J by 0 bases, and 8 bases separated the two germline ends. CDR3 bases: TGTGCCATCAGGGACAAACCGAACACCGGGGAGCTGTTTTTT. It specifies CAIRDKPNTGELFF.

This clone was detected only once. The chain carries TRBV27 and TRBJ2-1, with 14 bases fitting TRBD2. The CDR3 is 15 residues long. CDR1 is MNHEY, CDR2 SMNVEV, per germline (reference sequence). V lost 5 bases, J lost 9 bases, and 6 bases stayed unmatched. The CDR3 loop reads CASSPGLAGVAEQFF. DNA of the CDR3: TGTGCCAGCAGTCCGGGACTAGCGGGAGTGGCTGAGCAGTTCTTC.

The chain combines TRBV15 with TRBJ1-2; 8 bases agree with TRBD1. V shed 0 bases, J shed 2 bases, and the junction held 17 bases outside the gene matches. CDR3 length: 20 amino acids. Germline CDR1 and CDR2: LNHNV and YYDKDF (reference sequence). CDR3: CATSRDHAGGTNIFNYGYTF. CDR3 nucleotide sequence: TGTGCCACCAGCAGAGATCACGCAGGGGGCACCAATATTTTCAACTATGGCTACACCTTC.

This chain connects TRBV5-8 to TRBJ2-1; tentative D call: TRBD1 (6 bases). Trimming removed 3 bases at V and 12 bases at J, with 16 bases between. Germline loops: CDR1 SGHTS, CDR2 YDEGEE. The CDR3 runs to 13 residues. As DNA, the CDR3 is TGTGCCAGCAGCTCAGTCACGATGGGGGCGCAGTTCTTC. As protein: CASSSVTMGAQFF.

The chain links TRBV28 to TRBJ2-5; D remains ambiguous. Germline lookup yields CDR1 MDHEN and CDR2 SYDVKM. CDR3 length: 14 residues. V lost 5 bases, J lost 3 bases, and 13 bases lay in between. The chain's CDR3 is CASSPLGWKETQYF. The CDR3 DNA reads as TGTGCCAGCAGTCCCCTAGGATGGAAAGAGACCCAGTACTTC.

The gene calls are TRBV11-3 and TRBJ1-4, with 10 nucleotides matching TRBD1. This CDR3 region has 14 residues. After removal of 5 bases from V and 6 bases from J, the junction contained 3 bases not matched to a gene. The germline V gene encodes CDR1 SGHNT and CDR2 YENEEA. CDR3 sequence: CASSPGQGHEKLFF. CDR3 sequence (DNA): TGTGCCAGCAGCCCGGGACAGGGGCATGAAAAACTGTTTTTT.

The J gene is TRBJ1-1, the V gene TRBV6-4; D unclear. Germline V CDR1 and CDR2: MRHNA, SNTAGT. The CDR3 is made up of 13 amino acids. V lost 3 bases and J 5 bases, leaving 10 bases between the germline ends. The CDR3 DNA sequence: TGTGCCAGCAGTGAGGAGGAGGGTACTGAAGCTTTCTTT. This sequence encodes CASSEEEGTEAFF.

This chain links TRBV11-2 with TRBJ2-1; TRBD2 aligns across 14 bases. CDR3 size: 15 residues. J gave up 6 bases and V 7 bases, and 5 bases lay outside the gene matches. Per the germline V gene, CDR1 is SGHAT and CDR2 is FQNNGV. The CDR3: CASNPGLAGVNEQFF. The CDR3 nucleotides are TGTGCCAGCAACCCGGGACTAGCGGGAGTCAATGAGCAGTTCTTC.

V usage is TRBV25-1 and J usage is TRBJ2-6; TRBD2 might be the D (5 bases). CDR3 length equals 17 residues. The V gene lost 8 bases and the J gene lost 6 bases, with 23 bases spanning the gap. The germline V gene encodes CDR1 MGHDK and CDR2 SYGVNS. The CDR3 sequence is CASLRGPRIREANVLTF. As DNA, the CDR3 is TGTGCCAGCTTACGGGGTCCCCGGATCCGAGAGGCCAACGTCCTGACTTTC.

This clone was seen a handful of times. CDR3 loop: CASSDIPGVNSPLHF. The CDR3 nucleotides are TGTGCCAGCAGTGATATCCCGGGGGTAAATTCACCCCTCCACTTT. The V call is TRBV6-1, the J call TRBJ1-6, with a possible D match to TRBD1 (5 bases). This CDR3 comprises 15 residues. Trimming cost V 3 bases and J 7 bases, with 13 bases left between them. CDR1 is MNHNS and CDR2 is SASEGT in the germline V gene.

V is TRBV4-2 and J is TRBJ2-1; the match to TRBD2 covers 9 bases. V shed 1 base and J 6 bases; nucleotides not matched to a gene: 7. There are 16 residues in the CDR3. CDR1 and CDR2 (germline): LGHNA, YNFKEQ. CDR3 nucleotide sequence: TGTGCCAGCAGCCAAGTGTCAGCGGGGGGTGTCAATGAGCAGTTCTTC. As protein: CASSQVSAGGVNEQFF.

The CDR3 sequence: CASSQTLGGGNEQFF. Written as DNA, the CDR3 is TGTGCCAGCAGCCAAACCTTAGGCGGGGGCAATGAGCAGTTCTTC. The chain combines TRBV14 with TRBJ2-1; TRBD2 aligns across 7 bases. This CDR3 is 15 amino acids long. Germline values: CDR1 SGHDN, CDR2 FVKESK. The V and J ends lost 2 bases and 6 bases, in that order; junction bases with no gene match: 7.

The chain is built from TRBV9 and TRBJ2-2, with D tentatively TRBD1 (5 bases). The germline V gene encodes CDR1 SGDLS and CDR2 YYNGEE. Trimming left V 0 bases short and J 2 bases short, with 8 bases between. The CDR3 consists of 15 residues. CDR3 in DNA: TGTGCCAGCAGCGTAGGGCAGGGAAACACCGGGGAGCTGTTTTTT. It specifies CASSVGQGNTGELFF.

The J gene is TRBJ2-7, the V gene TRBV10-3, with D perhaps TRBD2 (6 bases). This CDR3 has 14 amino acids. Trimming shortened V by 5 bases and J by 2 bases, and 13 bases separated the two germline ends. Germline CDR1 is ENHRY and CDR2 is SYGVKD. The CDR3 DNA reads TGTGCCATCAGTCCGGGACGGACTACCTACGAGCAGTACTTC. It yields the protein CAISPGRTTYEQYF.

The V call is TRBV18, the J call TRBJ2-2, with TRBD2 as a possible D gene (6 bases). The germline gives CDR1 KGHSH, CDR2 LQKENI. CDR3 length: 17 residues. Trimming cost V 5 bases and J 4 bases, with 20 bases left between them. The CDR3 sequence is CASSSTTGTRGTGELFF. In DNA, the CDR3 is TGTGCCAGCTCATCCACAACCGGGACTCGTGGCACCGGGGAGCTGTTTTTT.